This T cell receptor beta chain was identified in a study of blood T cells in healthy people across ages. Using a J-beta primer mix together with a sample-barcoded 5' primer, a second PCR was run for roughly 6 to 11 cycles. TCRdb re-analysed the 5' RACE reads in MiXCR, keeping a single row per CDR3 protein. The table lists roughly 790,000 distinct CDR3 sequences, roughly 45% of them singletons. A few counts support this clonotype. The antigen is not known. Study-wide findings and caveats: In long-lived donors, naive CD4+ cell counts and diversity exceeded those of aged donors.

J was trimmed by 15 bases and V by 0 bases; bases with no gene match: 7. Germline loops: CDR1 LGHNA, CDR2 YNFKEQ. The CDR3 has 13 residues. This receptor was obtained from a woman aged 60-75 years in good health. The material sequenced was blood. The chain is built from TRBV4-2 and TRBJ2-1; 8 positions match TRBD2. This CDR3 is CASSQDTAGGWFF. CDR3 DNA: TGTGCCAGCAGCCAAGATACCGCGGGAGGTTGGTTCTTC.